This TCR beta chain was sequenced in a study of response to subunit inactivated influenza vaccine. This CDR3 contains 12 residues. Germline lookup yields CDR1 KGHSH and CDR2 LQKENI. V dropped 0 bases and J dropped 12; count of bases not matched to a gene: 5. TCRdb processed the RT-PCR reads anew with MiXCR; each CDR3 protein has one entry. This sample carries about 570,000 distinct CDR3 sequences, about 10% of them seen once, and the ten largest clones take roughly 9.6%. This clonotype was seen a few times. The data also belong to a second study, concerning T cells expressing NK-cell markers. That source notes: The authors made TCR beta cDNA libraries by 5'RACE template switching. This switching added a universal primer site and UMIs. Sorted CD3+CD56+NKG2C+, CD3+CD56+NKG2C- and CD3+CD56-NKG2C+ T-cell subsets were beta-chain profiled. Whether the expanded NKG2C+ T cell clones recognized HCMV remained unclear.

This receptor was identified in a man over 45 who received an inactivated influenza vaccine. This chain uses TRBV18 with TRBJ2-7, with 7 nucleotides matching TRBD1. This specimen consisted of PBMCs from blood, obtained on the day of vaccination. The CDR3 DNA follows: TGTGCCAGCTCACCACCTTCAGGGGGTCCGTACTTC. It yields the protein CASSPPSGGPYF.